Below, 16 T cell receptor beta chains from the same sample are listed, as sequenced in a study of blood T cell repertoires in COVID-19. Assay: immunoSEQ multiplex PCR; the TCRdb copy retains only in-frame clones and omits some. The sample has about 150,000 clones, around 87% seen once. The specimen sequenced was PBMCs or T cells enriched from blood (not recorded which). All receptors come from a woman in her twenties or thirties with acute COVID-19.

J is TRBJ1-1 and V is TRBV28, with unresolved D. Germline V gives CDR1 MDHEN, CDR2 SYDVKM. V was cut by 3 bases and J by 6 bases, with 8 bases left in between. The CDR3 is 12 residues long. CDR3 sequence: CASSLLAAEAFF. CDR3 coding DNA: TGTGCCAGCAGTTTGCTGGCCGCTGAAGCTTTCTTT. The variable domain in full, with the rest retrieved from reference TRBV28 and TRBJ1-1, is DVKVTQSSRYLVKRTGEKVFLECVQDMDHENMFWYRQDPGLGLRLIYFSYDVKMKEKGDIPEGYSVSREKKERFSLILESASTNQTSMYLCASSLLAAEAFFGQGTRLTVV.

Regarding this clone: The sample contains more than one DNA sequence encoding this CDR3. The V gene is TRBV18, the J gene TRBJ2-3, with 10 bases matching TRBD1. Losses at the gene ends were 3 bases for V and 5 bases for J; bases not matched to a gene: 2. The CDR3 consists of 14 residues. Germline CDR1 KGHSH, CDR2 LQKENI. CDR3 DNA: TGTGCCAGCTCACCGGGACAGGGGAGAGATACGCAGTATTTT. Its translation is CASSPGQGRDTQYF.

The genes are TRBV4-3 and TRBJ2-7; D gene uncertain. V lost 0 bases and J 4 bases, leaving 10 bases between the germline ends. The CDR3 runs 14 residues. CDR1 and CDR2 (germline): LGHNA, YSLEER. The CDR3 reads CASSQEGGQYEQYF. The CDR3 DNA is TGCGCCAGCAGCCAAGAGGGTGGGCAATACGAGCAGTACTTC.

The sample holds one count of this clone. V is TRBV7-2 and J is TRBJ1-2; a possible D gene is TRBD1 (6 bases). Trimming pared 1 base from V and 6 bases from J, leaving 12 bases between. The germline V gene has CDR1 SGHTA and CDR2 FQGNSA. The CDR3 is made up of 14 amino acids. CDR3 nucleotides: TGTGCCAGCAGCTTAGAACAGGGAATCGATGGCTACACCTTC. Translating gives CASSLEQGIDGYTF.

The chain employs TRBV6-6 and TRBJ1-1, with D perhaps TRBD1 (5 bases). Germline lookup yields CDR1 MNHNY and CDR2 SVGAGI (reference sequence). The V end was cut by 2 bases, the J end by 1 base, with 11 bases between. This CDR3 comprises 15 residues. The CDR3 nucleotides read TGTGCCAGCAGTTACACGCAGGGTAAGAACACTGAAGCTTTCTTT. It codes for CASSYTQGKNTEAFF.

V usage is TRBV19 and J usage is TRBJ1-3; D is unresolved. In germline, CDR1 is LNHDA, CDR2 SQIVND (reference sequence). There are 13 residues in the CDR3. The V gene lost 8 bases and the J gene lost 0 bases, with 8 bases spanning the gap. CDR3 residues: CASQFISGNTIYF. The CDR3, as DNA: TGTGCCAGTCAGTTCATCTCTGGAAACACCATATATTTT.

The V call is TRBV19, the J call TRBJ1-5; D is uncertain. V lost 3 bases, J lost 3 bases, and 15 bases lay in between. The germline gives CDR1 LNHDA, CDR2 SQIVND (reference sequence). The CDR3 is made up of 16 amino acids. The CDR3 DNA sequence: TGTGCCAGTAGTATCGGCGGAGTCGCCCCCAATCAGCCCCAGCATTTT. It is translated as CASSIGGVAPNQPQHF.

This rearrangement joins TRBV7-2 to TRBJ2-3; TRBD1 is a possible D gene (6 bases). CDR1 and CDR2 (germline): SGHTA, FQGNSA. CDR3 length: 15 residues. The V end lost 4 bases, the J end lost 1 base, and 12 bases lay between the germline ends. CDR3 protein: CASSWETGGTDTQYF. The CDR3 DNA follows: TGTGCCAGCAGCTGGGAGACAGGTGGCACAGATACGCAGTATTTT.

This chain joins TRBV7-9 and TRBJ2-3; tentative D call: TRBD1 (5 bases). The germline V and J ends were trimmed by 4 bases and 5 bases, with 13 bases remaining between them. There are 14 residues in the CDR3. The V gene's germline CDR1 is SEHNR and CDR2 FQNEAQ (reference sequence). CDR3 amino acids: CASSWGTSGDTQYF. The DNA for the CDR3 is TGTGCCAGCAGCTGGGGCACAAGTGGAGATACGCAGTATTTT.

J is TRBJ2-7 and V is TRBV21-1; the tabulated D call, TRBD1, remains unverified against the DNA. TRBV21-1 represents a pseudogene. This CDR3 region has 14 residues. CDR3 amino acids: CASSAKTAPDEQYF. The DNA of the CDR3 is TGTGCCAGCAGCGCAAAGACAGCCCCGGACGAGCAGTACTTC.

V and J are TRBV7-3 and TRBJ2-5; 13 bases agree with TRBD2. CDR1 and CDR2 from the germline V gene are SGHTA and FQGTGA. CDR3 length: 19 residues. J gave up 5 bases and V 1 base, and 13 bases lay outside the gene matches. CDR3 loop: CASSLIGIGTSGTGETQYF. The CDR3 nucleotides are TGTGCCAGCAGCTTAATCGGCATTGGGACTAGCGGGACCGGGGAGACCCAGTACTTC.

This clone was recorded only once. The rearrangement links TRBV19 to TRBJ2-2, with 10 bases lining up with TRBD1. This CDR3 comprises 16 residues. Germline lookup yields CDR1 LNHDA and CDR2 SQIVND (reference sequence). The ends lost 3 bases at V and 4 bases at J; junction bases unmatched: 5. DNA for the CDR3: TGTGCCAGTAGTATTGACAGGGGGCCGGGCACCGGGGAGCTGTTTTTT. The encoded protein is CASSIDRGPGTGELFF.

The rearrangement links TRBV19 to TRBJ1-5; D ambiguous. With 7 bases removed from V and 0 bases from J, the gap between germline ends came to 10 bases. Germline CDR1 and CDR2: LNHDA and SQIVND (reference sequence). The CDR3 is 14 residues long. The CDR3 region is CASKTTFSNQPQHF. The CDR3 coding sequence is TGTGCCAGTAAAACGACTTTTAGCAATCAGCCCCAGCATTTT.

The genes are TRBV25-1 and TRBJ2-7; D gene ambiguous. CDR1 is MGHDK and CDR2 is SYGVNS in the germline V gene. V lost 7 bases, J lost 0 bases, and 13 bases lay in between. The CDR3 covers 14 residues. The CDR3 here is CASTGSLSSYEQYF. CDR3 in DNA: TGTGCCAGCACTGGCTCTTTAAGCTCCTACGAGCAGTACTTC.

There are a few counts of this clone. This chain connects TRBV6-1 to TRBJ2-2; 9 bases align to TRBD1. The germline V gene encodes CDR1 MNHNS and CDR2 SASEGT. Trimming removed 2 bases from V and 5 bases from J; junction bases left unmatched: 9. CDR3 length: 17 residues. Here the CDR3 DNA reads TGTGCCAGCAGTGAAATCGTGGGCGGGACAGGGACCGGGGAGCTGTTTTTT. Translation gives CASSEIVGGTGTGELFF.

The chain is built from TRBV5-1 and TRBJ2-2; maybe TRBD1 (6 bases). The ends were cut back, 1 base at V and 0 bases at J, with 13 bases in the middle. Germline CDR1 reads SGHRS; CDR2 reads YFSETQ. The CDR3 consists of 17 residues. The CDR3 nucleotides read TGCGCCAGCAGCTTGTCTTGGGGACAAACGAACACCGGGGAGCTGTTTTTT. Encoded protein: CASSLSWGQTNTGELFF.